This T cell receptor beta chain was recovered during a study of radiotherapy plus CTLA-4 blockade in lung cancer. General observations from the study: Blood TCR clones of tumor origin expanded after radiotherapy plus ipilimumab.

Trimming removed 5 bases from V and 8 bases from J, with 13 bases in between. The CDR3 spans 13 residues. In germline, CDR1 is MNHEY, CDR2 SVGAGI. The data were produced by immunoSEQ multiplex PCR, yet TCRdb's version contains in-frame clones alone and is incomplete. Of 85,000 to 120,000 clones detected, over 75% appear once; the ten largest clones hold over 2%. Concerning this clone: Its specificity is unknown.

The specimen was peripheral blood, collected from a patient treated with radiotherapy plus ipilimumab. The source is a human donor with non-small cell lung cancer that progressed on radiotherapy plus ipilimumab. Some clones in this sample may be carry-over from other donors' samples. The chain joins TRBV6-5 to TRBJ2-1, with a weak D call TRBD1 (6 bases). The DNA of the CDR3 is TGTGCCAGCAGTAAACACAGGGAGCATGAGCAGTTCTTC. Translation gives CASSKHREHEQFF.